Here is one T cell receptor beta chain with its context. Its antigen is still unknown. The source of the sample is a study of cytomegalovirus exposure and HLA in healthy donors. The study, taken as a whole, reports: TCR beta sequences reportedly predicted the HLA-A and HLA-B alleles of most subjects accurately. Later analysis suggested links between common viral pathogens and several top significant clusters.

This CDR3 has 9 amino acids. Germline CDR1 DFQATT, CDR2 SNEGSKA (reference sequence). 60 Vbeta and 13 Jbeta primers were used in PCR. The assay was immunoSEQ multiplex PCR, and TCRdb's table has in-frame clones only and misses some. The sample has 85,000 to 95,000 clones; approximately 80% are singletons. The chain recombines TRBV20-1 with TRBJ1-2, with D maybe TRBD1 (6 bases). Source material: PBMCs. This TCR came from a young man in good health and CMV-seropositive. The CDR3 sequence is CRAGQGYTF. DNA for the CDR3: TGCAGAGCAGGACAGGGCTACACCTTC.